These 5 T cell receptor beta chains were all obtained from the same sample, sequenced in a study. TCRdb re-called the 5' RACE reads through MiXCR, storing one row per CDR3 protein. The sample has 55,000 to 75,000 distinct CDR3 sequences, around 30% seen once. The specimen was tumor-infiltrating naive CD4+ T cells sorted from the breast tumor. Subset specified: naive CD4+ T cells, CD4+CD45RA+CD25-. These receptors originate from a female donor with breast cancer.

This clonotype has ten or more counts. V usage is TRBV5-1 and J usage is TRBJ2-2; D call uncertain. Trimming removed 4 bases at V and 2 bases at J, with 12 bases between. This CDR3 spans 15 amino acids. From germline, CDR1 is SGHRS and CDR2 YFSETQ. The CDR3 nucleotides are TGCGCCAGCAGCATCCGGACCCAAAACACCGGGGAGCTGTTTTTT. Protein: CASSIRTQNTGELFF. The complete variable domain, with remaining parts taken from reference TRBV5-1 and TRBJ2-2, reads KAGVTQTPRYLIKTRGQQVTLSCSPISGHRSVSWYQQTPGQGLQFLFEYFSETQRNKGNFPGRFSGRQFSNSRSEMNVSTLELGDSALYLCASSIRTQNTGELFFGEGSRLTVL.

The V and J genes are TRBV18 and TRBJ2-3, with D possibly called TRBD1 or TRBD2 (6 bases each). The CDR3 runs 13 residues. Germline V gene lookup returns CDR1 KGHSH and CDR2 LQKENI. Trimming shortened V by 6 bases and J by 3 bases, and 10 bases separated the two germline ends. In DNA, the CDR3 is TGTGCCAGCTCCCGGGGGCAGACAGATACGCAGTATTTT. Its protein product is CASSRGQTDTQYF.

The chain links TRBV6-1 to TRBJ1-2; TRBD1 agrees at 7 bases. J gave up 7 bases and V 2 bases, and 10 bases lay outside the gene matches. The CDR3 loop spans 15 amino acids. Per the germline V gene, CDR1 is MNHNS and CDR2 is SASEGT. This CDR3 is CASSEPTGELSGYTF. In nucleotides, the CDR3 is TGTGCCAGCAGTGAACCTACAGGGGAGCTGAGTGGCTACACCTTC.

This clonotype was counted between two and nine times. The CDR3 spells CASGLTGSQNTEAFF. For the CDR3, the DNA is TGTGCCAGCGGATTAACAGGGTCTCAGAACACTGAAGCTTTCTTT. The chain has TRBV28 and TRBJ1-1, with D possibly being TRBD1 (6 bases). The V and J ends lost 8 bases and 1 base respectively, with 17 bases between them. The V gene's germline CDR1 is MDHEN and CDR2 SYDVKM. The CDR3 covers 15 residues.

This clonotype was seen many times. This chain joins TRBV7-9 and TRBJ2-1; possibly TRBD1 for D (6 bases). Germline loops: CDR1 SEHNR, CDR2 FQNEAQ (reference sequence). The CDR3 extends over 14 amino acids. Deletions cut 1 base from V and 5 bases from J, with 9 bases between. In DNA, the CDR3 is TGTGCCAGCAGCTTAGAGGGGGACCACAATGAGCAGTTCTTC. This encodes CASSLEGDHNEQFF.